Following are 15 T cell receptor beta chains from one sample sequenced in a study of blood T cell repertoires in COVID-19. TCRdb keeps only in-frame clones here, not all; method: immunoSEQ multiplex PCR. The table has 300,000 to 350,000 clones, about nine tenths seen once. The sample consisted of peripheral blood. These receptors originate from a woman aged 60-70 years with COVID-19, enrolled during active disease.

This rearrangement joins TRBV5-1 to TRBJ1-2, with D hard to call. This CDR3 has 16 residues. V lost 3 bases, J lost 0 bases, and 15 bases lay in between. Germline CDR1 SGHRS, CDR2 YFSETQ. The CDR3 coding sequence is TGCGCCAGCAGCTCGGTTCCCGGCGGCGCTAACTATGGCTACACCTTC. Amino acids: CASSSVPGGANYGYTF. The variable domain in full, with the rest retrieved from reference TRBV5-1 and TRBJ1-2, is KAGVTQTPRYLIKTRGQQVTLSCSPISGHRSVSWYQQTPGQGLQFLFEYFSETQRNKGNFPGRFSGRQFSNSRSEMNVSTLELGDSALYLCASSSVPGGANYGYTFGSGTRLTVV.

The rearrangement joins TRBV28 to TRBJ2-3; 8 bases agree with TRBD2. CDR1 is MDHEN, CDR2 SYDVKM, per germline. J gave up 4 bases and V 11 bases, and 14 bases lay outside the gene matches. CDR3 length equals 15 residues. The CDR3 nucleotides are TGTGCCGCCGCTACGGGGGGGGCAGGAGCAGATACGCAGTATTTT. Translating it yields CAAATGGAGADTQYF.

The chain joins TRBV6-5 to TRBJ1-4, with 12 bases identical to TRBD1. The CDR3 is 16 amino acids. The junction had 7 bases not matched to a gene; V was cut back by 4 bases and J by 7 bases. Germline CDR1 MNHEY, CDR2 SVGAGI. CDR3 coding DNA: TGTGCCAGCAGTTCACTCGGGACAGGGGGCGGTGAAAAACTGTTTTTT. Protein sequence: CASSSLGTGGGEKLFF.

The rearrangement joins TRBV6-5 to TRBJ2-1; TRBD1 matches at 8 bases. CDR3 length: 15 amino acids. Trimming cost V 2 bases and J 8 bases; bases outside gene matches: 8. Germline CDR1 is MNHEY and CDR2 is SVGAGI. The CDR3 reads CASSYGAGGMYEQFF. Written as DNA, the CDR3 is TGTGCCAGCAGTTACGGGGCAGGGGGCATGTATGAGCAGTTCTTC.

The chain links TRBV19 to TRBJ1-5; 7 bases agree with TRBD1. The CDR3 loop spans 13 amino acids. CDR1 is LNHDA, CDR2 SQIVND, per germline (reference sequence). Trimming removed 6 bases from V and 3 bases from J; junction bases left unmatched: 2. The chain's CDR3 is CASRTGFNQPQHF. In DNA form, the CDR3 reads TGTGCCAGTAGGACAGGGTTCAATCAGCCCCAGCATTTT.

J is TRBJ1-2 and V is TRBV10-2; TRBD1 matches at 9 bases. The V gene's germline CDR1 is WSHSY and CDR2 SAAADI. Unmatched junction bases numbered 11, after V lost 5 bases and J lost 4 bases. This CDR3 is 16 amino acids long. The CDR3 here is CASSLERQGGIYGYTF. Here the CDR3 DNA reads TGCGCCAGCAGTCTCGAAAGACAGGGGGGAATCTATGGCTACACCTTC.

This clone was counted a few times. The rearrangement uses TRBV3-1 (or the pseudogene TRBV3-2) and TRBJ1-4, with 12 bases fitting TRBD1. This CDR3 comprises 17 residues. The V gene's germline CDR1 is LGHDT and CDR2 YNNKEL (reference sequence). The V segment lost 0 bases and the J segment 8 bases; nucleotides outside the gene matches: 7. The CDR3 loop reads CASSQEGQGAWGEKLFF. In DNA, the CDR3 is TGTGCCAGCAGCCAAGAGGGACAGGGGGCTTGGGGGGAAAAACTGTTTTTT.

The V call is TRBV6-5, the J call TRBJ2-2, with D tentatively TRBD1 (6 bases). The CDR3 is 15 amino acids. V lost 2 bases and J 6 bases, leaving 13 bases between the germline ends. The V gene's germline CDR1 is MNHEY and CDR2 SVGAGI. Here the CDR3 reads CASSYVRGPAGELFF. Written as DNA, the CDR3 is TGTGCCAGCAGTTACGTCAGGGGACCGGCCGGGGAGCTGTTTTTT.

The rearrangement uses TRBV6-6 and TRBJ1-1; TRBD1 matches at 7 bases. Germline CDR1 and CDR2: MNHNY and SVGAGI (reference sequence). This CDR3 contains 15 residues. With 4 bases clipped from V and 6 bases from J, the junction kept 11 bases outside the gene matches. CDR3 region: CASSSQGSLRSEAFF. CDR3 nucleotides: TGTGCCAGCAGTTCACAGGGGTCCCTTCGGTCTGAAGCTTTCTTT.

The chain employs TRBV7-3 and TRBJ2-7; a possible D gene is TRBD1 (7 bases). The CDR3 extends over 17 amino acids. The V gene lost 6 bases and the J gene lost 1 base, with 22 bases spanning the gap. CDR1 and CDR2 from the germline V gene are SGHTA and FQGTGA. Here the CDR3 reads CASSRGTVSLPSYEQYF. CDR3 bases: TGTGCCAGCAGTCGCGGGACAGTTTCTCTTCCTTCCTACGAGCAGTACTTC.

CDR3 nucleotide sequence: TGTGCCAGCAGCTTACCGGCGGCAGATACGCAGTATTTT. Protein sequence: CASSLPAADTQYF. This chain connects TRBV11-2 to TRBJ2-3, with D unresolved. The germline CDR1 and CDR2 sequences are SGHAT and FQNNGV. CDR3 length: 13 amino acids. The V gene lost 2 bases and the J gene lost 4 bases, with 7 bases spanning the gap.

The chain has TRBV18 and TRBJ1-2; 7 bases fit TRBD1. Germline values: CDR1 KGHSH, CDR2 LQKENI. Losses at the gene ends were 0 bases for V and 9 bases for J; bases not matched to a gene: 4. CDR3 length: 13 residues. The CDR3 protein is CASSPPTGISYTF. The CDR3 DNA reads TGTGCCAGCTCACCACCGACAGGGATAAGCTACACCTTC.

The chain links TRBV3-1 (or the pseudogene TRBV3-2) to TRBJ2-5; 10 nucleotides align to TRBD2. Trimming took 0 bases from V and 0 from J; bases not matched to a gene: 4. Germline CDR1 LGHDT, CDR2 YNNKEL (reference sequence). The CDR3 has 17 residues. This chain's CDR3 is CASSQDIAGGNQETQYF. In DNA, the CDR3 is TGTGCCAGCAGCCAAGATATAGCGGGGGGAAACCAAGAGACCCAGTACTTC.

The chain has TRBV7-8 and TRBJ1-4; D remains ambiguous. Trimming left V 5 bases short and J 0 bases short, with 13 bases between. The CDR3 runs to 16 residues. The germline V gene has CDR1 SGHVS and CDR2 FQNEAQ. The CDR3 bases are TGTGCCAGCAGCCGGAACGACAAGGCAACTAATGAAAAACTGTTTTTT. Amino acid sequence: CASSRNDKATNEKLFF.

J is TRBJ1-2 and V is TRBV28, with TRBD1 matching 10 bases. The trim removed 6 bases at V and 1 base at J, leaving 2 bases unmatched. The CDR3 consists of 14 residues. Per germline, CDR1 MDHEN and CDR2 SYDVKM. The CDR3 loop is CASRRDRGNYGYTF. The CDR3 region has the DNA TGTGCCAGCAGGAGGGACAGGGGTAACTATGGCTACACCTTC.